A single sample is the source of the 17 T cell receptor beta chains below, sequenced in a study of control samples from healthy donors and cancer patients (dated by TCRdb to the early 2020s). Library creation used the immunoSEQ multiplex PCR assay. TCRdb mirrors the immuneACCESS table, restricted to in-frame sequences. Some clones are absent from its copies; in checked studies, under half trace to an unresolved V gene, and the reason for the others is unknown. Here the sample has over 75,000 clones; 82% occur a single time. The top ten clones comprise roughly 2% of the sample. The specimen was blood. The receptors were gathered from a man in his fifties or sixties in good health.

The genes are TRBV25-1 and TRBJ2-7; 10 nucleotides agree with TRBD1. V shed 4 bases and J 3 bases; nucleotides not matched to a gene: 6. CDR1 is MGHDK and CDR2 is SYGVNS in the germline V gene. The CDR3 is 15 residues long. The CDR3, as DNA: TGTGCCAGCAGTGTTTCAGGGGACAGGGGCTACGAGCAGTACTTC. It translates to CASSVSGDRGYEQYF.

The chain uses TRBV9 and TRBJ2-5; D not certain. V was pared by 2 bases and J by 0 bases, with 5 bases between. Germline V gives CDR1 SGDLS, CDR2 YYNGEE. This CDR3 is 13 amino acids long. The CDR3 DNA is TGTGCCAGCAGCGTGTCGGACCAAGAGACCCAGTACTTC. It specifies CASSVSDQETQYF.

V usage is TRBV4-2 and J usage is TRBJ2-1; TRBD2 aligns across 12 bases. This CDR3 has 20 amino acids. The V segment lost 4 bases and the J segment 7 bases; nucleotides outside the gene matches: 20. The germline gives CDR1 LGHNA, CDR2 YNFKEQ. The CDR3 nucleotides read TGTGCCAGCAGCCTAGACGACGCCAGACTAGCGGGAGTCTACAAGAATGAGCAGTTCTTC. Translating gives CASSLDDARLAGVYKNEQFF.

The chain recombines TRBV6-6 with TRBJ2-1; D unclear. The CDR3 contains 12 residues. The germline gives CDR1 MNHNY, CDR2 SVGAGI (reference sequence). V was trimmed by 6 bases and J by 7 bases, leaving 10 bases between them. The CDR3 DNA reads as TGTGCCAGCAGCTCGTTACAGAATGAGCAGTTCTTC. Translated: CASSSLQNEQFF.

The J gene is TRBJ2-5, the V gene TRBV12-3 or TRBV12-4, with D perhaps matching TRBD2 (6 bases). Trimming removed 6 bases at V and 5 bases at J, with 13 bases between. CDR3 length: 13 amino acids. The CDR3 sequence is CASSATRMETQYF. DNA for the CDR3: TGTGCCAGCAGCGCGACTAGAATGGAGACCCAGTACTTC.

The CDR3 here is CASSWGDSRHNEQFF. CDR3 bases: TGTGCCAGCAGCTGGGGGGACAGCCGCCACAATGAGCAGTTCTTC. This chain links TRBV11-2 with TRBJ2-1; D may be TRBD1 (7 bases). Germline V lookup: CDR1 SGHAT, CDR2 FQNNGV. V was cut by 4 bases and J by 5 bases, with 15 bases left in between. CDR3 length equals 15 residues. Drawing the rest from reference TRBV11-2 and TRBJ2-1, the complete variable domain is EAGVAQSPRYKIIEKRQSVAFWCNPISGHATLYWYQQILGQGPKLLIQFQNNGVVDDSQLPKDRFSAERLKGVDSTLKIQPAKLEDSAVYLCASSWGDSRHNEQFFGPGTRLTVL.

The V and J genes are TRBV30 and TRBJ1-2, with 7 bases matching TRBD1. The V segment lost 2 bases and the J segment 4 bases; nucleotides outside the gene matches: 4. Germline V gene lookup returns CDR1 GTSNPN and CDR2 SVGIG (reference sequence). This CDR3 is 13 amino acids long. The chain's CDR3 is CAWSRTGPYGYTF. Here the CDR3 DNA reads TGTGCCTGGAGTCGGACAGGCCCCTATGGCTACACCTTC.

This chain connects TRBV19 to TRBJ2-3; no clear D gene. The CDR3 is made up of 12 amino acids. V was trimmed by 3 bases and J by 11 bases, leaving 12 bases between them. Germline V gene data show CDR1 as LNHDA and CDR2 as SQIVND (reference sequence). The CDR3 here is CASSIERLEQYF. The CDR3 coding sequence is TGTGCCAGTAGTATCGAACGGCTGGAGCAGTATTTT.

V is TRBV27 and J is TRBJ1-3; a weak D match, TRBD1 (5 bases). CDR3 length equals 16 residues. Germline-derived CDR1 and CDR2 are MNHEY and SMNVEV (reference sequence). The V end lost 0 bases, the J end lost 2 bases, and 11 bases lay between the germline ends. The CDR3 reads CASSLSGESTGNTIYF. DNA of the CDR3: TGTGCCAGCAGTTTATCGGGGGAAAGTACTGGAAACACCATATATTTT.

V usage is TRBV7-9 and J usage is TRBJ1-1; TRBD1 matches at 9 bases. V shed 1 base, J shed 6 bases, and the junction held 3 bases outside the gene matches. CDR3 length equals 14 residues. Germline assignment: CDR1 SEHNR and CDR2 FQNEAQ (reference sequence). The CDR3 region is CASSLVQGAAEAFF. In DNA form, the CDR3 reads TGTGCCAGCAGCTTAGTACAGGGGGCCGCTGAAGCTTTCTTT.

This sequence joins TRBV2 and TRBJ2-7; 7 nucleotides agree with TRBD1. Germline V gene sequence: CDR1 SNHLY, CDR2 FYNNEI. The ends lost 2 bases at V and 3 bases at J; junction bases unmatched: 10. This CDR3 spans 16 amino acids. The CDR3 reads CASSEFLSGGGYEQYF. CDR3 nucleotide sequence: TGTGCCAGCAGTGAATTTCTTTCAGGGGGTGGCTACGAGCAGTACTTC.

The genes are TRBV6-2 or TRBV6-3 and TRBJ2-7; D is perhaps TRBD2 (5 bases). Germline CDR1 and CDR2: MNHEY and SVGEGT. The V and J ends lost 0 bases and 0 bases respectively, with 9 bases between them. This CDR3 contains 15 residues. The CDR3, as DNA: TGTGCCAGCAGTTACTCTTCGGGGTTCTCCTACGAGCAGTACTTC. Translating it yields CASSYSSGFSYEQYF.

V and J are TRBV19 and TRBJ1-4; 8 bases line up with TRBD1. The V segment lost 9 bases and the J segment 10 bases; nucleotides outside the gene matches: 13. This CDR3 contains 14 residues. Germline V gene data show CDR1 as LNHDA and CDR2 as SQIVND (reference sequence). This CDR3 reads CASGTGTGYVKLFF. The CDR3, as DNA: TGTGCCAGCGGAACCGGGACAGGATACGTAAAACTGTTTTTT.

CDR3 loop: CASSERANTEAFF. In DNA form, the CDR3 reads TGTGCCAGCAGTGAACGGGCCAACACTGAAGCTTTCTTT. The chain has TRBV6-1 and TRBJ1-1, with D unresolved. Trimming pared 2 bases from V and 2 bases from J, leaving 6 bases between. CDR3 length equals 13 residues. Germline CDR1 reads MNHNS; CDR2 reads SASEGT.

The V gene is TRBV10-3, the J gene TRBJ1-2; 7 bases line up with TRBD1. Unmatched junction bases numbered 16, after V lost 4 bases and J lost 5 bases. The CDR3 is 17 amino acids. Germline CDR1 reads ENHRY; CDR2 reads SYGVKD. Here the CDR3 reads CAISVQKVEGARYGYTF. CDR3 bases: TGTGCCATCAGTGTTCAGAAGGTGGAGGGGGCCAGGTATGGCTACACCTTC.

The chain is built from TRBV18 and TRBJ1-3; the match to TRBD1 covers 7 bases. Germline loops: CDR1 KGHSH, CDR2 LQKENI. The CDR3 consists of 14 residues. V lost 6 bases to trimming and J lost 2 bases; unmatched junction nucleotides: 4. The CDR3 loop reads CASSTGDPGNTIYF. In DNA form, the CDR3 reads TGTGCCAGCTCCACAGGGGATCCTGGAAACACCATATATTTT.

The CDR3, as DNA: TGTGCCAGCAGTCCTGACCCAGGGGGTGGATATGGCTACACCTTC. Its protein product is CASSPDPGGGYGYTF. J is TRBJ1-2 and V is TRBV6-5, with 7 bases that match TRBD1. The CDR3 length is 15 residues. After removal of 5 bases from V and 5 bases from J, the junction contained 11 bases not matched to a gene. Germline V lookup: CDR1 MNHEY, CDR2 SVGAGI.